This T cell receptor beta chain comes out of a study of shared clonotypes between healthy human individuals. In the case of this clone: What it binds is unknown.

Naive CD8 populations comprised CD45RO-negative cells positively selected for CCR7, excluding terminally differentiated effector memory CD45RA+ cells. Study-level results: Some clonotypes were shared by all four sorted-subset donors, while others were not shared. The non-shared ones had lower generation probabilities than the shared ones. Generally, estimated richness proved larger in naive subsets than it did in memory subsets.

CDR1 and CDR2 (germline): LNHDA, SQIVND (reference sequence). The CDR3 is 13 residues long. J was trimmed by 14 bases and V by 3 bases; bases with no gene match: 6. It was across several immunoSEQ plates that each subset's genomic DNA was evenly split. Authors' data handling: Junction-only sequences without quality scores were provided by ImmunoSEQ, so filtering was different. Sequenced by immunoSEQ multiplex PCR; TCRdb stores in-frame clones only, minus some. Clone size and the V and J calls come from that table; the DNA yielded D and trimming. This table holds roughly 1,800,000 clones, approximately 94% found once.

The chain uses TRBV19 and TRBJ2-1; 11 nucleotides line up with TRBD1. This receptor was taken from a man between 18 and 35 years old in good health. Sequencing used naive CD8+ T cells sorted from blood. The CDR3 is CASSIVSGQGEFF. CDR3 bases: TGTGCCAGTAGTATCGTATCGGGACAGGGGGAGTTCTTC.